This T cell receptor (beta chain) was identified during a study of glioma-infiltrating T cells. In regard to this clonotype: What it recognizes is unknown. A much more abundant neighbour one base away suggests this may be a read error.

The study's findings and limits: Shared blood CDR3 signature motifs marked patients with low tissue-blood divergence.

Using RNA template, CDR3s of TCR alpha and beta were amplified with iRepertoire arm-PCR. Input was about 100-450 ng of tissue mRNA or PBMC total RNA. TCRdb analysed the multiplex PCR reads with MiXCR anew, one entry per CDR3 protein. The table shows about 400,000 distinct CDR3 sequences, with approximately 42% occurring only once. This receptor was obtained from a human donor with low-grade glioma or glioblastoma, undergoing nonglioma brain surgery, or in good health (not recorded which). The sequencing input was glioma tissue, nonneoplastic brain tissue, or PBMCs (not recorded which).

The CDR3 sequence: CASRVPVNTEAFF. The CDR3 DNA reads as TGTGCCAGCAGGGTACCCGTGAACACTGAAGCTTTCTTT. The rearrangement uses TRBV25-1 and TRBJ1-1; D gene unclear. The CDR3 sequence is 13 residues long. The germline V gene encodes CDR1 MGHDK and CDR2 SYGVNS. The ends were cut back, 6 bases at V and 0 bases at J, with 8 bases in the middle.